A single sample is the source of the 14 T cell receptor beta chains below, sequenced in a study of blood T cell repertoires in COVID-19. Data came from immunoSEQ multiplex PCR; TCRdb stores just in-frame clones and leaves some out. The profile covers approximately 500,000 clones, with about 89% appearing a single time and roughly 7.3% taken by the ten largest. The sample taken for sequencing was peripheral blood. The receptors here all came from a woman aged 50 to 60 with COVID-19, enrolled during active disease.

This chain connects TRBV16 to TRBJ2-1; 8 bases line up with TRBD2. Germline-derived CDR1 and CDR2 are KGHSY and FQNENV. The CDR3 totals 15 residues. Trimming cost V 3 bases and J 1 base; bases outside gene matches: 2. CDR3 sequence reads: CASSHSGVSYNEQFF. CDR3 nucleotides: TGTGCCAGCAGCCATAGCGGGGTGTCCTACAATGAGCAGTTCTTC.

V usage is TRBV19 and J usage is TRBJ1-6; D not certain. The CDR3 consists of 11 residues. V was shortened by 7 bases and J by 10 bases, with 8 bases between the two germline ends. Germline V lookup: CDR1 LNHDA, CDR2 SQIVND (reference sequence). The CDR3 DNA sequence: TGTGCCAGTACGAGGTACTCACCCCTCCACTTT. Encoded protein: CASTRYSPLHF.

The chain has TRBV9 and TRBJ2-7, with TRBD2 as a possible D gene (6 bases). The germline gives CDR1 SGDLS, CDR2 YYNGEE. Trimming removed 4 bases from V and 0 bases from J, with 23 bases in between. The CDR3 length is 18 residues. CDR3 residues: CASSPPPGVYSSSYEQYF. The CDR3 nucleotides are TGTGCCAGCAGCCCTCCCCCGGGGGTCTATTCGAGCTCCTACGAGCAGTACTTC.

CDR3 coding DNA: TGTGCTAGTGGTTTGCATACAGTCTACGAGCAGTACTTC. Protein sequence: CASGLHTVYEQYF. V gene TRBV12-5 combines with J gene TRBJ2-7; unclear D gene. The V gene's germline CDR1 is LGHNT and CDR2 FRNRAP. The germline V and J ends were trimmed by 2 bases and 3 bases, with 8 bases remaining between them. The CDR3 contains 13 residues.

The V gene is TRBV4-1, the J gene TRBJ1-6, with 10 nucleotides matching TRBD1. The V gene end was trimmed by 1 base and the J gene end by 10 bases; junction bases not matched to a gene: 10. Germline CDR1 MGHRA, CDR2 YSYEKL. The CDR3 runs to 17 residues. This chain's CDR3 is CASSQALLGTGVSPLHF. The CDR3 nucleotides are TGCGCCAGCAGCCAAGCCCTATTAGGGACAGGGGTGTCACCCCTCCACTTT.

This chain connects TRBV6-5 to TRBJ2-7; 10 positions match TRBD1. Germline trimming cut 8 bases from V and 3 bases from J; bases unmatched to any gene: 7. Germline CDR1 and CDR2: MNHEY and SVGAGI. The CDR3 sequence is 14 residues long. The CDR3 DNA reads as TGTGCCAGCTCCTCCGGGACAGGGGTCTACGAGCAGTACTTC. Its translation is CASSSGTGVYEQYF.

This chain connects TRBV6-5 to TRBJ1-5, with 9 bases lining up with TRBD1. The CDR3 length is 14 residues. The V and J ends lost 8 bases and 6 bases, in that order; junction bases with no gene match: 8. Germline CDR1 and CDR2: MNHEY and SVGAGI. The DNA of the CDR3 is TGTGCCAGCGAGACCGGGACAGGGAGTCAGCCCCAGCATTTT. Its protein is CASETGTGSQPQHF.

The chain links TRBV7-2 to TRBJ1-4; tentatively, D is TRBD1 (5 bases). The CDR3 runs to 16 residues. Deletions cut 1 base from V and 6 bases from J, with 15 bases between. From germline, CDR1 is SGHTA and CDR2 FQGNSA. The CDR3 reads CASSLGGHRRDEKLFF. The CDR3 DNA sequence: TGTGCCAGCAGCTTAGGCGGACATCGGAGGGATGAAAAACTGTTTTTT.

This chain connects TRBV27 to TRBJ1-2, with a weak D call TRBD1 (6 bases). The CDR3 extends over 13 amino acids. V gave up 5 bases and J gave up 7 bases, with 14 bases separating them. CDR1 is MNHEY, CDR2 SMNVEV, per germline (reference sequence). The CDR3 DNA sequence: TGTGCCAGCAGTATAACACAGGGATCTGGCTACACCTTC. Translated: CASSITQGSGYTF.

The chain carries TRBV4-1 and TRBJ1-1; D gene ambiguous. Trimming cost V 0 bases and J 5 bases, with 19 bases left between them. This CDR3 has 17 residues. Per germline, CDR1 MGHRA and CDR2 YSYEKL. CDR3 protein: CASSQDPNFGGGTEAFF. In DNA form, the CDR3 reads TGCGCCAGCAGCCAAGACCCCAATTTTGGAGGAGGGACTGAAGCTTTCTTT.

This clone was counted a few times. The chain couples TRBV7-8 to TRBJ1-1, with TRBD1 matching over 7 bases. Per the germline V gene, CDR1 is SGHVS and CDR2 is FQNEAQ. V was clipped by 1 base and J by 8 bases; unmatched bases: 4. The CDR3 runs 13 residues. CDR3 protein: CASSLVRDREAFF. The CDR3 nucleotides are TGTGCCAGCAGCTTAGTCCGGGACAGAGAAGCTTTCTTT. Complete variable domain (other parts from reference TRBV7-8 and TRBJ1-1): GAGVSQSPRYKVAKRGQDVALRCDPISGHVSLFWYQQALGQGPEFLTYFQNEAQLDKSGLPSDRFFAERPEGSVSTLKIQRTQQEDSAVYLCASSLVRDREAFFGQGTRLTVV.

This chain joins TRBV5-1 and TRBJ1-4; D is undetermined. V lost 2 bases, J lost 5 bases, and 16 bases lay in between. The length of the CDR3 is 16 residues. CDR1 SGHRS and CDR2 YFSETQ come from the germline V gene. CDR3 in DNA: TGCGCCAGCAGCTTAACGGCAGGTCTGCGAAATGAAAAACTGTTTTTT. The encoded protein is CASSLTAGLRNEKLFF.

As DNA, the CDR3 is TGCGCCAGCTCTTCCCGGGGACAGGGGACGATCTACGAGCAGTACTTC. Protein sequence: CASSSRGQGTIYEQYF. The chain employs TRBV5-1 and TRBJ2-7; 10 nucleotides agree with TRBD1. The CDR3 contains 16 residues. Germline assignment: CDR1 SGHRS and CDR2 YFSETQ. V lost 7 bases and J lost 3; bases outside the gene matches: 13. The full variable domain, completed using reference TRBV5-1 and TRBJ2-7, is KAGVTQTPRYLIKTRGQQVTLSCSPISGHRSVSWYQQTPGQGLQFLFEYFSETQRNKGNFPGRFSGRQFSNSRSEMNVSTLELGDSALYLCASSSRGQGTIYEQYFGPGTRLTVT.

The rearrangement joins TRBV3-1 (or the pseudogene TRBV3-2) to TRBJ1-1; D gene unclear. The V end was cut by 1 base, the J end by 1 base, with 10 bases between. Germline V CDR1 and CDR2: LGHDT, YNNKEL (reference sequence). The CDR3 has 15 amino acids. In DNA form, the CDR3 reads TGTGCCAGCAGCCAAGTGGAGGGAGAGAACACTGAAGCTTTCTTT. It translates to CASSQVEGENTEAFF.